The sequence of this TCR beta chain was determined in a study of blood T cell repertoires in COVID-19. On the study more broadly: The cDNA or gDNA used as material had been derived from T cells, B-cell-depleted T cells, or PBMCs.

In the original processing: Reference gene primers were amplified, and this amplification served to estimate nucleated cell counts. Generated by immunoSEQ multiplex PCR, the TCRdb table keeps only in-frame clones and is missing some. V and J calls and clone size come straight from that table; D and trimming were deduced from the DNA. The sample has a few hundred thousand clones; around 87% are singletons. Germline values: CDR1 DFQATT, CDR2 SNEGSKA (reference sequence). The CDR3 has 17 amino acids. The V segment lost 3 bases and the J segment 7 bases; nucleotides outside the gene matches: 13. The chain recombines TRBV20-1 with TRBJ2-1; 12 positions match TRBD2. The specimen sequenced was peripheral blood. The source of this sequence is a woman aged 25 to 39 with COVID-19, enrolled during active disease. The CDR3 bases are TGCAGTGCTAGTAACCCGACTAGCGGGAGAGTAGGGAATGAGCAGTTCTTC. Its protein is CSASNPTSGRVGNEQFF.